The sequence of this T cell receptor beta chain was determined in a study of control samples from healthy donors and cancer patients. Only in-frame clones appear in the TCRdb table, and some are missing; sequencing was by immunoSEQ multiplex PCR. The sample has about 140,000 clones, 90% to 95% seen once. Trimming removed 2 bases at V and 1 base at J, with 7 bases between. CDR1 and CDR2 (germline): SGDLS, YYNGEE. The CDR3 has 13 residues. The sequenced sample consisted of blood. The chain has TRBV9 and TRBJ2-7; no reliable D call. The receptor's source is a man in his forties or fifties in good health. Written as DNA, the CDR3 is TGTGCCAGCAGCGTCACGGAATCCTACGAGCAGTACTTC. This gives the protein CASSVTESYEQYF.